This T cell receptor beta chain was captured in a study of regulatory T cells in long-lasting Graves disease. Turning to the study itself: Graves' patients, diagnosed recently, had received antithyroid drugs under 3 months. General study points: Persistent cases of Graves' showed reduced TCR diversity relative to newly diagnosed patients.

This CDR3 contains 13 residues. V gave up 5 bases and J gave up 2 bases, with 9 bases separating them. In germline, CDR1 is MDHEN, CDR2 SYDVKM. This clonotype was observed at least ten times. The antigen is not known. The time point here: newly diagnosed GD, antithyroid drugs for less than 3 months. Scientists built the TCR library using RNA that was extracted from PBMCs. Arm-PCR of CDR3 regions and iRepertoire HTBI primers were the basis on which TCR beta libraries were built. TCRdb used MiXCR to reprocess the multiplex PCR reads, holding one entry per CDR3 protein. The sample yields approximately 250,000 distinct CDR3 sequences, approximately 20% seen once.

The TCR was taken from a female donor with Graves disease. The chain combines TRBV28 with TRBJ2-5; D is perhaps TRBD2 (6 bases). The starting material was peripheral blood mononuclear cells (PBMCs), obtained at new diagnosis, from a patient treated with antithyroid drugs. The CDR3, as DNA: TGTGCCAGCAGTCTAGCGTATCAAGAGACCCAGTACTTC. This gives the protein CASSLAYQETQYF.